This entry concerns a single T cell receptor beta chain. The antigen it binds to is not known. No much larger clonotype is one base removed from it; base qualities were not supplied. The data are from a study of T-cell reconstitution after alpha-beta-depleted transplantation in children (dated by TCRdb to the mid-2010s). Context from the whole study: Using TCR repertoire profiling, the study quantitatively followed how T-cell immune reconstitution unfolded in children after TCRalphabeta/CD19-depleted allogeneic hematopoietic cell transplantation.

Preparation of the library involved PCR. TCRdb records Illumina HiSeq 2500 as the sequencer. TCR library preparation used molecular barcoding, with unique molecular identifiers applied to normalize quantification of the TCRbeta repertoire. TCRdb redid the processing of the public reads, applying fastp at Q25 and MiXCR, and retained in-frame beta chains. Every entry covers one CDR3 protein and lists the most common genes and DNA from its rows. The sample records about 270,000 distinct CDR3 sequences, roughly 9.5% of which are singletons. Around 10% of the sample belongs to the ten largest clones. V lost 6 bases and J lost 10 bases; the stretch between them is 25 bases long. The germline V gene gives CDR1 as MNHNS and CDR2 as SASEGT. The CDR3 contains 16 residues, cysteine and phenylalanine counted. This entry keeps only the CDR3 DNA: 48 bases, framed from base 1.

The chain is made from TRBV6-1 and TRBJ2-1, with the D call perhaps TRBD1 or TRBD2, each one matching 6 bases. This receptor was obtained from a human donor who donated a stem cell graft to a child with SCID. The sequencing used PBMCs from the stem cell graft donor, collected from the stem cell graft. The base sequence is TGTGCCAGCAGCCCCGGGGGCAGGGTCCTTCCCAGGGAGCAGTTCTTC. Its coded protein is CASSPGGRVLPREQFF.